Shown below are 6 T cell receptor beta chains from a single sample sequenced in a study of blood T cell repertoires in COVID-19. The method was immunoSEQ multiplex PCR; TCRdb's version includes in-frame clones alone and lacks a portion of them. The sample records about 330,000 clones, approximately 89% being singletons. The specimen sequenced was PBMCs or T cells enriched from blood (not recorded which). All receptors derive from a woman in her 30s who had recovered from COVID-19.

This chain links TRBV5-1 with TRBJ2-2; D is unresolved. The CDR3 contains 14 residues. Trimming pared 4 bases from V and 0 bases from J, leaving 7 bases between. The germline V gene encodes CDR1 SGHRS and CDR2 YFSETQ. The DNA of the CDR3 is TGCGCCAGCAGCGCTACTACGAACACCGGGGAGCTGTTTTTT. Translation: CASSATTNTGELFF.

In this sample, this clone turned up a few times. The V and J genes are TRBV5-1 and TRBJ1-3; 7 bases line up with TRBD1. Germline CDR1 is SGHRS and CDR2 is YFSETQ. This CDR3 is 15 amino acids long. V gave up 4 bases and J gave up 4 bases; unmatched junction bases: 8. The CDR3 protein is CASSPRQGPGNTIYF. In DNA form, the CDR3 reads TGCGCCAGCAGCCCAAGACAGGGACCCGGAAACACCATATATTTT.

The chain is built from TRBV21-1 and TRBJ1-2; TRBD1 reflects the table's D call only, with no check against the DNA. TRBV21-1 counts as a pseudogene. The CDR3 length is 11 residues. CDR3 loop: CASSQQKGYTF. In DNA form, the CDR3 reads TGTGCCAGCAGCCAACAGAAGGGCTACACCTTC.

The V call is TRBV30, the J call TRBJ2-3; TRBD1 aligns across 7 bases. Per germline, CDR1 GTSNPN and CDR2 SVGIG (reference sequence). The CDR3 extends over 15 amino acids. V lost 0 bases, J lost 1 base, and 4 bases stayed unmatched. The CDR3 nucleotides read TGTGCCTGGAGTGTAGGGACAGCCCGCACAGATACGCAGTATTTT. Translation gives CAWSVGTARTDTQYF.

V gene TRBV28 combines with J gene TRBJ1-1; TRBD1 aligns across 10 bases. Germline V gene data show CDR1 as MDHEN and CDR2 as SYDVKM. Losses at the gene ends were 5 bases for V and 12 bases for J; bases not matched to a gene: 9. The CDR3 contains 13 residues. The CDR3: CASSPQFDRGPFF. In DNA, the CDR3 is TGTGCCAGCAGTCCACAATTTGACAGGGGGCCTTTCTTT.

The rearrangement uses TRBV27 and TRBJ1-2, with TRBD1 identical over 8 bases. After removal of 5 bases from V and 7 bases from J, the junction contained 9 bases not matched to a gene. CDR1 is MNHEY, CDR2 SMNVEV, per germline (reference sequence). This CDR3 is built from 14 residues. The CDR3 DNA sequence: TGTGCCAGCAGTCCCTTGGACAGGGTCGGTGGCTACACCTTC. Encoded protein: CASSPLDRVGGYTF.